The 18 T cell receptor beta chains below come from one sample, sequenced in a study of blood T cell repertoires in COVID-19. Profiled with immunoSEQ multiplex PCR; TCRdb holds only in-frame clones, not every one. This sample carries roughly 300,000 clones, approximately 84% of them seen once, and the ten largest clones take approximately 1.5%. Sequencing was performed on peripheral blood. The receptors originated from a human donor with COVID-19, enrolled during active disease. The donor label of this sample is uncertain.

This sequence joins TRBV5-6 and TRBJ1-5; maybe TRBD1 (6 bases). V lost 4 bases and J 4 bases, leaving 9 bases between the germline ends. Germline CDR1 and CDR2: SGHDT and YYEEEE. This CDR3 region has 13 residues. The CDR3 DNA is TGTGCCAGCAGCAAGACAGGAAATCAGCCCCAGCATTTT. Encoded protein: CASSKTGNQPQHF.

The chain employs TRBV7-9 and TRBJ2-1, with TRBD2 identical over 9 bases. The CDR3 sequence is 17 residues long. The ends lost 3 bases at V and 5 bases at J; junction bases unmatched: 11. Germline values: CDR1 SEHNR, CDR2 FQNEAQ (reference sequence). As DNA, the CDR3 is TGTGCCAGCAGCTTTAGCGGGAGAGGCGCGGGCCACAATGAGCAGTTCTTC. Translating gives CASSFSGRGAGHNEQFF.

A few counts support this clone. DNA for the CDR3: TGTGCCAGCAGTTTTTCCAGTTACTATAATTCACCCCTCCACTTT. It codes for CASSFSSYYNSPLHF. The chain carries TRBV27 and TRBJ1-6, with unresolved D. Germline CDR1 and CDR2: MNHEY and SMNVEV (reference sequence). This CDR3 spans 15 amino acids. V shed 3 bases and J shed 3 bases, with 9 bases lying between them.

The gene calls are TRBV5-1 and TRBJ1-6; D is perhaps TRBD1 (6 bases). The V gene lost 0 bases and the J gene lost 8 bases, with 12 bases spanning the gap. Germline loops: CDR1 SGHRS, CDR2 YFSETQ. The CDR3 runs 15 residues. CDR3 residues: CASSLDGGGDSPLHF. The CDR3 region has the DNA TGCGCCAGCAGCTTGGATGGAGGGGGGGATTCACCCCTCCACTTT.

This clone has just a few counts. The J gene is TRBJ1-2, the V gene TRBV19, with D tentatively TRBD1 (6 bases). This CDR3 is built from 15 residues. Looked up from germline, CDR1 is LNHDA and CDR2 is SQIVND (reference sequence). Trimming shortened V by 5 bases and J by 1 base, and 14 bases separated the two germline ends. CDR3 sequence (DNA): TGTGCCAGTAGTGCGGACAGCCTCTTTAACTATGGCTACACCTTC. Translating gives CASSADSLFNYGYTF.

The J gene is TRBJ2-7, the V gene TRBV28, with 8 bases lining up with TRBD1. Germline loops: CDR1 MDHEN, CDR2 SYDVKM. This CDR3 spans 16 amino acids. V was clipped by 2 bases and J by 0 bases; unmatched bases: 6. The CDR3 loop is CASSLRGTGASYEQYF. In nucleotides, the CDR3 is TGTGCCAGCAGTTTAAGAGGGACAGGAGCCTCCTACGAGCAGTACTTC.

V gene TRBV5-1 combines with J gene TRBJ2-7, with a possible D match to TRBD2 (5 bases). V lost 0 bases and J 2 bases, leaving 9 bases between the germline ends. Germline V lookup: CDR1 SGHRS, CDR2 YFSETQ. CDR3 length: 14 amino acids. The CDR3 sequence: CASSLEFGTYEQYF. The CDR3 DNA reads TGCGCCAGCAGCTTGGAGTTCGGGACCTACGAGCAGTACTTC.

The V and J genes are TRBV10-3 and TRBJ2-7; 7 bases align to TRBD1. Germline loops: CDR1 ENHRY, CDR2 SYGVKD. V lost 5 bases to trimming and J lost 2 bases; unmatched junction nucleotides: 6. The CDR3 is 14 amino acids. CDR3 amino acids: CAISTPGTAYEQYF. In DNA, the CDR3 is TGTGCCATCAGTACCCCCGGGACAGCCTACGAGCAGTACTTC.

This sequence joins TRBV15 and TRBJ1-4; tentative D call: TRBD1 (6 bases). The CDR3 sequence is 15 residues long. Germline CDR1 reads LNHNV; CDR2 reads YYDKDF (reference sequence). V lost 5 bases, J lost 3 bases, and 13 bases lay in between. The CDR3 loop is CATSRSGAANEKLFF. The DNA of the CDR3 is TGTGCCACCAGCCGCTCAGGGGCGGCTAATGAAAAACTGTTTTTT.

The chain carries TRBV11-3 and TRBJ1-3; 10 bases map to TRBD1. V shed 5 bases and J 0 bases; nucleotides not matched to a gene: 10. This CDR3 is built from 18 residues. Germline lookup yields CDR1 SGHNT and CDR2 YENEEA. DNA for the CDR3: TGTGCCAGCAGCCCCGGGACAGGGGCCAAAAGCTCTGGAAACACCATATATTTT. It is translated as CASSPGTGAKSSGNTIYF.

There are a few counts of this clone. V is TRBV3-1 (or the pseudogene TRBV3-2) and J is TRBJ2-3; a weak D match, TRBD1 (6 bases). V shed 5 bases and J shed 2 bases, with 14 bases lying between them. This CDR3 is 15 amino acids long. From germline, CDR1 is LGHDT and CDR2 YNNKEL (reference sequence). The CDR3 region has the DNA TGTGCCAGCAGCTTGCGCCACAGGGTCACAGATACGCAGTATTTT. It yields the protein CASSLRHRVTDTQYF.

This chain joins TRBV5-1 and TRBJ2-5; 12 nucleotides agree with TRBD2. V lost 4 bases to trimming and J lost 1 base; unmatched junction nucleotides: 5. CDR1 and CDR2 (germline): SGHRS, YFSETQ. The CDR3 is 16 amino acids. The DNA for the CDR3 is TGCGCCAGCAGCGTCGGACTAGCGGGATTCCAAGAGACCCAGTACTTC. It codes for CASSVGLAGFQETQYF.

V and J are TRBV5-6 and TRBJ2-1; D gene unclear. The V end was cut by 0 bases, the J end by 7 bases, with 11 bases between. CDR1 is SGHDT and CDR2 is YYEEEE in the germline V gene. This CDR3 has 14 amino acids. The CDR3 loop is CASSLGRPTNEQFF. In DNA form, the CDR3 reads TGTGCCAGCAGCTTGGGGCGGCCTACTAATGAGCAGTTCTTC.

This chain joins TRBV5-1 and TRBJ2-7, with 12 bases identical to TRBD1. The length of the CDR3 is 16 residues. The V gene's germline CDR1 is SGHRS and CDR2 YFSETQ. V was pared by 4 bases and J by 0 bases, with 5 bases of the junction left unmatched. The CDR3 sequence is CASSPGDRGPSYEQYF. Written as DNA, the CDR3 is TGCGCCAGCAGCCCCGGGGACAGGGGGCCCTCCTACGAGCAGTACTTC.

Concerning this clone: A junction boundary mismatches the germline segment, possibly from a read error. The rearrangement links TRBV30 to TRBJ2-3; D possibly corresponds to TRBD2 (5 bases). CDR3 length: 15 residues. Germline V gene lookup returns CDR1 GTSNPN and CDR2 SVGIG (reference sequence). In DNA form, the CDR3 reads TGTGCCCGGAGAGGCGGTAGAGAGGGTTTAGATACGCAGTATTTT. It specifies CARRGGREGLDTQYF.

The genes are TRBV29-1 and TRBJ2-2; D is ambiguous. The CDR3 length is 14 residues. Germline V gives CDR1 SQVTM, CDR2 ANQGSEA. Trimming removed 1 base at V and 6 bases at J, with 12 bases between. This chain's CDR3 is CSVEVTNIAGELFF. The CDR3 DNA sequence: TGCAGCGTTGAAGTTACCAATATAGCCGGGGAGCTGTTTTTT.

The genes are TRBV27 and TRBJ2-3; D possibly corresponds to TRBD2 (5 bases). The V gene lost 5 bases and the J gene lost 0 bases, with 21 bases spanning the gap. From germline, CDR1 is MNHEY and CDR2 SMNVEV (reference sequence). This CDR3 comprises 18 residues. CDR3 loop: CASSARTVTLSSTDTQYF. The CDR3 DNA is TGTGCCAGCAGTGCCAGGACTGTCACCCTTTCTAGCACAGATACGCAGTATTTT.

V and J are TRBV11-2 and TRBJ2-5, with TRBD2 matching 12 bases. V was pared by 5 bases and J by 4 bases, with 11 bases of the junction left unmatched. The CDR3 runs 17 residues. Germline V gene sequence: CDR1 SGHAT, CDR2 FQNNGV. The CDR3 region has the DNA TGTGCCAGCAGCCCCGGGGGGGCTAGCGGGGGGGTAGAGACCCAGTACTTC. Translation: CASSPGGASGGVETQYF. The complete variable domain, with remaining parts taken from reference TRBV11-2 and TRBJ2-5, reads EAGVAQSPRYKIIEKRQSVAFWCNPISGHATLYWYQQILGQGPKLLIQFQNNGVVDDSQLPKDRFSAERLKGVDSTLKIQPAKLEDSAVYLCASSPGGASGGVETQYFGPGTRLLVL.